This entry concerns a single TCR beta chain. This clone was seen many times. The target of this receptor is not known. No clone much larger than this one lies a single base away; base qualities are absent. The sample carries other DNA sequences with the same CDR3. This entry is derived from a study of shared clonotypes between healthy human individuals (dated by TCRdb to 2018 to 2021). For the wider study: The cohort comprised two women and a few men aged 18 to 49 years. For each donor, CD4 naive and CD4 memory were each given three plates, CD8 naive was given two plates, and CD8 memory was given one plate. To estimate repertoire size and how much clonotypes are shared between individuals, the study performed deep sequencing of blood TCR repertoires from roughly five healthy adults. To increase sequencing depth and limit assay-specific biases, different laboratories used diverse techniques to prepare libraries and sequence TCR repertoires. Between about 0.94 and 8.9 billion PBMCs per donor were obtained by leukapheresis. The investigation overall reported the following: Sampling was limited to blood, and TCR repertoires in tissue likely differ from TCR repertoires in blood. When a few donors were compared, the shared fraction of clonotypes was 5% to 6.5% for naive CD4, approximately 3.3% for naive CD8, more than 2% for memory CD4, and less than 0.5% for memory CD8. Higher generation probabilities were observed for clonotypes shared by all four sorted-subset donors than for non-shared clonotypes. Even with the large sequencing depth, rarefaction of the sorted-subset datasets indicated that sequencing was incomplete. Larger estimated clonotype richness was generally found for naive subsets than for memory subsets. Because the study included only a small number of donors, the genetic and exposure-history diversity represented was limited. Pairwise subsampling led to the expectation that sequencing depth would affect the degree of clonotype sharing among donors.

Healthy HIV-negative adults with no recently reported acute infections or vaccinations were included as donors. All donors were Caucasian adults living in Nashville, Tennessee, USA. CD4+ T cells were enriched through magnetic negative selection, after which naive cells were positively selected on CD45RA and the remaining negative fraction served as the memory subset. Blood was obtained by leukapheresis, after which PBMCs were separated by Ficoll-Histopaque density gradient centrifugation and cryopreserved in liquid nitrogen vapor phase. Analytical flow cytometry was used to check the purity and quantity of every magnetically sorted T cell population. Genomic DNA was isolated from every sorted fraction and measured by UV absorbance on a Nanodrop 2000c. The germline V gene encodes CDR1 MNHEY and CDR2 SVGAGI. V loses 7 bases of germline sequence and J loses 7 bases, and the interval between the two ends is 16 bases. CDR3 length: 13 amino acids, cysteine to phenylalanine. The sequence is cut down to CDR3 DNA, 39 bases in frame from base 1.

TCR CDR3 regions were amplified from genomic DNA by multiplex PCR using the deep immunoSEQ assay. Genomic DNA extracted from each cell subset was distributed evenly over all wells of several immunoSEQ 96-well plates, and each plate served as one replicate. For sorted subsets, about 210 ng of genomic DNA, equivalent to tens of thousands of T cell genomes, went into each replicate PCR. Purified libraries were quantified with a Qubit 3.0 fluorometer, sized on a Bioanalyzer 2100, and re-quantified with the KAPA Library Quantification kit. A separate single-read 150-cycle Illumina NextSeq 550 flow cell was used to sequence each immunoSEQ 96-well plate. On the authors' methods: The immunoSEQ output contained only junctional sequences without quality scores, so filtering could not match that applied to full-length reads. Sequences were annotated with PyIR, a Python wrapper for IgBLAST v1.9, using IMGT germline references to assign V/J genes and CDR3. Reads were filtered out if the reads had weak V/J assignments (E-value above 1e-6), no CDR3, stop codons, out-of-frame junctions, or ambiguous translated residues. A V3J clonotype was defined by an identical inferred V gene, J gene, and CDR3 amino acid sequence. Percentage overlap between repertoires was computed as shared unique clonotypes divided by the size of the smaller repertoire. Repertoire richness was assessed with RTK rarefaction, the Chao1 estimator, and Recon v2.1 estimates of unobserved clonotypes. For all TCRbeta clonotypes obtained by the gDNA method from a few donors, generation probabilities were computed with OLGA. As stored in TCRdb, this immuneACCESS dataset retains in-frame rearrangements with V and J assigned. A fraction of the clones does not appear; measured against another copy, unresolved V genes explain less than half of the discrepancy, and the remainder lacks a known reason. Clonal size and the V and J genes are those of that table, whereas D and trimming came from the DNA. For this sample there are some 2,000,000 clones; approximately 95% appear just once. More than 0.1% of the sample is held by the ten biggest clonotypes.

Recombination linked TRBV6-5 to TRBJ1-2; TRBD1 is a weak D gene call, 5 bases matching. The TCR sequence derives from a man aged 18 to 30 in good health. Sequenced sample: naive CD4+ T cells sorted from blood. The sample's cell subset or site label is to be understood as: CD45RA+ positively selected. The DNA sequence is TGTGCCAGCAAACCTACAGGCGTGACTGGCTACACCTTC. This gives the protein CASKPTGVTGYTF.